The 32 T cell receptor beta chains given below trace back to one sample, sequenced in a study of T-cell memory formation after mild COVID-19. TCRdb re-analysed the 5' RACE reads in MiXCR, keeping a single row per CDR3 protein. The sample holds 150,000 to 200,000 distinct CDR3 sequences, around 21% seen once. Input material: PBMCs or a T cell subset sorted from them (not recorded which). The receptors stem from an adult woman who had mild COVID-19 (a few samples of this study predate the infection). Cell type and time point are not known.

This chain links TRBV7-2 with TRBJ1-1, with 8 bases that match TRBD1. J lost 0 bases, V lost 0 bases, and 12 bases had no gene match. CDR3 length equals 19 residues. Germline V gene data show CDR1 as SGHTA and CDR2 as FQGNSA. The CDR3 sequence: CASSLAPPGGLLVNTEAFF. The CDR3 DNA reads as TGTGCCAGCAGCTTAGCACCGCCAGGGGGCTTGTTAGTGAACACTGAAGCTTTCTTT.

This clonotype was seen more than once but under ten times. The genes are TRBV9 and TRBJ2-2; D remains unclear. Germline CDR1 is SGDLS and CDR2 is YYNGEE. CDR3 length: 13 residues. V gave up 2 bases and J gave up 0 bases, with 2 bases separating them. The CDR3 DNA sequence: TGTGCCAGCAGCGTTTCGAACACCGGGGAGCTGTTTTTT. Translated: CASSVSNTGELFF.

The V gene is TRBV6-2 or TRBV6-3, the J gene TRBJ2-1; 9 nucleotides match TRBD2. The CDR3 contains 16 residues. J was trimmed by 3 bases and V by 4 bases; bases with no gene match: 7. In germline, CDR1 is MNHEY, CDR2 SVGEGT. This CDR3 is CASSSASGIVYNEQFF. For the CDR3, the DNA is TGTGCCAGCAGTTCAGCTAGCGGGATCGTCTACAATGAGCAGTTCTTC.

The gene calls are TRBV19 and TRBJ2-1; TRBD2 aligns across 7 bases. The CDR3 loop spans 15 amino acids. V was clipped by 7 bases and J by 8 bases; unmatched bases: 14. CDR1 is LNHDA and CDR2 is SQIVND in the germline V gene (reference sequence). The CDR3 region is CASKGRRESGDEQFF. In nucleotides, the CDR3 is TGTGCCAGTAAGGGGCGGCGGGAGAGCGGGGATGAGCAGTTCTTC.

This chain joins TRBV7-3 and TRBJ2-4; 14 bases are a match to TRBD2. This CDR3 has 16 residues. The V segment lost 5 bases and the J segment 5 bases; nucleotides outside the gene matches: 5. Germline CDR1 and CDR2: SGHTA and FQGTGA. The CDR3 spells CASSPRLAGGENIQYF. In DNA, the CDR3 is TGTGCCAGCAGCCCCCGACTAGCGGGAGGGGAAAACATTCAGTACTTC.

The V and J genes are TRBV5-6 and TRBJ1-1; D not resolved. The V gene lost 4 bases and the J gene lost 1 base, with 8 bases spanning the gap. Germline V gene lookup returns CDR1 SGHDT and CDR2 YYEEEE. This CDR3 has 13 amino acids. The CDR3 DNA reads TGTGCCAGCAGCCTTGACACGAACACTGAAGCTTTCTTT. As protein: CASSLDTNTEAFF.

This chain joins TRBV7-2 and TRBJ1-2, with a weak D call TRBD1 (5 bases). The CDR3 runs to 13 residues. Germline assignment: CDR1 SGHTA and CDR2 FQGNSA. Trimming left V 6 bases short and J 8 bases short, with 16 bases between. The CDR3 sequence: CASSYTGDLGYTF. CDR3 nucleotide sequence: TGTGCCAGCAGTTATACAGGAGATCTAGGCTACACCTTC.

The V gene is TRBV3-1, the J gene TRBJ2-7, with 7 bases fitting TRBD2. The CDR3 contains 15 residues. V was pared by 0 bases and J by 6 bases, with 8 bases of the junction left unmatched. Germline V gene lookup returns CDR1 LGHDT and CDR2 YNNKEL (reference sequence). In DNA, the CDR3 is TGTGCCAGCAGCCAAGAGGCCGGGACTAACCTCGAGCAGTACTTC. Translation gives CASSQEAGTNLEQYF.

The chain joins TRBV7-9 to TRBJ1-3, with D possibly matching TRBD1 (6 bases). The CDR3 sequence is 13 residues long. Germline CDR1 and CDR2: SEHNR and FQNEAQ (reference sequence). V was trimmed by 5 bases and J by 4 bases, leaving 9 bases between them. This chain's CDR3 is CASSAGQGNTIYF. The CDR3 DNA reads as TGTGCCAGCAGCGCGGGACAAGGAAACACCATATATTTT.

The CDR3 loop is CASSQSPSGSQETQYF. CDR3 DNA: TGCGCCAGCAGCCAATCACCCAGCGGCTCCCAAGAGACCCAGTACTTC. The rearrangement links TRBV4-1 to TRBJ2-5; D is possibly TRBD2 (5 bases). V lost 2 bases and J lost 1, with 14 bases in between. The CDR3 extends over 16 amino acids. The V gene's germline CDR1 is MGHRA and CDR2 YSYEKL.

This clonotype was seen more than once but under ten times. The chain has TRBV12-3 or TRBV12-4 and TRBJ2-3; 7 nucleotides align to TRBD2. The length of the CDR3 is 15 residues. J lost 1 base, V lost 3 bases, and 4 bases had no gene match. The CDR3 bases are TGTGCCAGCAGTTTCGGCGGGAGTCGCACAGATACGCAGTATTTT. This codes for CASSFGGSRTDTQYF.

This chain joins TRBV6-5 and TRBJ2-3; 13 bases line up with TRBD2. CDR3 length: 16 amino acids. The V gene's germline CDR1 is MNHEY and CDR2 SVGAGI. V trimming: 5 bases; J trimming: 4 bases; junction bases outside the gene matches: 6. The CDR3 spells CASSPRTSGGADTQYF. The CDR3 coding sequence is TGTGCCAGCAGTCCCCGGACTAGCGGGGGTGCAGATACGCAGTATTTT.

There are many counts of this clonotype. The V gene is TRBV7-8, the J gene TRBJ2-1; a possible D gene is TRBD2 (5 bases). The CDR3 has 17 amino acids. CDR1 SGHVS and CDR2 FQNEAQ come from the germline V gene. The V end was cut by 3 bases, the J end by 8 bases, with 23 bases between. The CDR3 DNA reads TGTGCCAGCAGCTTCCCTCCAGGAGGCTATCTCTGGTATGAGCAGTTCTTC. Translating gives CASSFPPGGYLWYEQFF.

This clonotype was detected a few times. CDR3 coding DNA: TGTGCCATCAGGGTACTAGAGGGGAACAATGAGCAGTTCTTC. The encoded protein is CAIRVLEGNNEQFF. The chain recombines TRBV10-3 with TRBJ2-1; TRBD1 or TRBD2 may be the D gene (5 bases each). Trimming left V 6 bases short and J 5 bases short, with 14 bases between. Germline V CDR1 and CDR2: ENHRY, SYGVKD. CDR3 length: 14 residues.

V gene TRBV7-9 combines with J gene TRBJ1-1; D gene uncertain. V shed 8 bases and J shed 7 bases, with 8 bases lying between them. Germline CDR1 and CDR2: SEHNR and FQNEAQ (reference sequence). The CDR3 extends over 10 amino acids. CDR3 region: CASQRGEAFF. In DNA form, the CDR3 reads TGTGCCAGCCAGCGGGGTGAAGCTTTCTTT.

In its sample, this clonotype was seen a few times. The chain is built from TRBV18 and TRBJ2-7; 12 positions agree with TRBD2. The CDR3 loop spans 13 amino acids. V lost 8 bases, J lost 4 bases, and 3 bases stayed unmatched. Per germline, CDR1 KGHSH and CDR2 LQKENI. The DNA for the CDR3 is TGTGCCAGCCTTACTAGCGGGGGGTACGAGCAGTACTTC. This gives the protein CASLTSGGYEQYF.

DNA for the CDR3: TGTGCCAGCAGCCAACGTAGCTCCTACAATGAGCAGTTCTTC. Translated: CASSQRSSYNEQFF. The gene calls are TRBV14 and TRBJ2-1; D gene ambiguous. CDR3 length equals 14 residues. Trimming left V 2 bases short and J 0 bases short, with 5 bases between. CDR1 SGHDN and CDR2 FVKESK come from the germline V gene.

In this sample, this clonotype turned up a few times. This sequence joins TRBV20-1 and TRBJ1-2, with D unresolved. Per the germline V gene, CDR1 is DFQATT and CDR2 is SNEGSKA (reference sequence). Trimming removed 0 bases from V and 5 bases from J, with 7 bases in between. The CDR3 has 12 amino acids. CDR3 sequence (DNA): TGCAGTGCTAGAGATCGTGGTTATGGCTACACCTTC. Translation: CSARDRGYGYTF.

This clonotype has more than one count but fewer than ten. The V and J genes are TRBV7-2 and TRBJ1-1; 8 bases are a match to TRBD1. The CDR3 spans 14 residues. CDR1 and CDR2 (germline): SGHTA, FQGNSA. V dropped 4 bases and J dropped 4; count of bases not matched to a gene: 5. CDR3 DNA: TGTGCCAGCAGCTGGAGGGACAGGACCACTGAAGCTTTCTTT. Amino acid sequence: CASSWRDRTTEAFF. The entire variable domain, with the rest obtained from reference TRBV7-2 and TRBJ1-1, is as follows: GAGVSQSPSNKVTEKGKDVELRCDPISGHTALYWYRQSLGQGLEFLIYFQGNSAPDKSGLPSDRFSAERTGGSVSTLTIQRTQQEDSAVYLCASSWRDRTTEAFFGQGTRLTVV.

J is TRBJ2-5 and V is TRBV6-5, with 9 bases lining up with TRBD2. The germline CDR1 and CDR2 sequences are MNHEY and SVGAGI. The CDR3 length is 15 residues. The V gene end was trimmed by 1 base and the J gene end by 3 bases; junction bases not matched to a gene: 3. The CDR3 sequence is CASSYFSGSEETQYF. The CDR3 region has the DNA TGTGCCAGCAGTTACTTTAGCGGGAGCGAAGAGACCCAGTACTTC.

In this sample, this clonotype turned up a few times. The chain uses TRBV5-1 and TRBJ2-7; TRBD2 matches 13 bases. The V gene end was trimmed by 3 bases and the J gene end by 3 bases; junction bases not matched to a gene: 9. Germline V gene data show CDR1 as SGHRS and CDR2 as YFSETQ. CDR3 length: 17 residues. The CDR3 reads CASSSGLAGDAFYEQYF. The CDR3, as DNA: TGCGCCAGCAGCTCAGGACTAGCGGGGGATGCTTTCTACGAGCAGTACTTC.

This clonotype has more than one count but fewer than ten. V gene TRBV10-3 combines with J gene TRBJ1-1; no clear D gene. There are 15 residues in the CDR3. Deletions cut 0 bases from V and 5 bases from J, with 13 bases between. Germline V CDR1 and CDR2: ENHRY, SYGVKD. The CDR3 nucleotides are TGTGCCATCAGTGAGTCAAGGGAACCTCAAACTGAAGCTTTCTTT. Encoded protein: CAISESREPQTEAFF.

The V and J genes are TRBV12-3 or TRBV12-4 and TRBJ1-5, with 8 bases that match TRBD1. The length of the CDR3 is 20 residues. V trimming: 7 bases; J trimming: 0 bases; junction bases outside the gene matches: 20. CDR3 sequence reads: CASTLGTRTGNSYSNQPQHF. The CDR3 nucleotides are TGTGCCAGCACCCTCGGAACCAGGACAGGGAACAGTTATAGCAATCAGCCCCAGCATTTT.

The chain combines TRBV9 with TRBJ1-1, with TRBD1 matching over 7 bases. V was clipped by 1 base and J by 4 bases; unmatched bases: 1. CDR3 length equals 13 residues. Germline values: CDR1 SGDLS, CDR2 YYNGEE. The CDR3 loop reads CASSVPGGTEAFF. CDR3 DNA sequence: TGTGCCAGCAGCGTACCAGGGGGCACTGAAGCTTTCTTT.

This clonotype was seen only a few times. The chain combines TRBV20-1 with TRBJ2-3; 7 bases align to TRBD2. With 1 base clipped from V and 5 bases from J, the junction kept 9 bases outside the gene matches. CDR3 length: 15 residues. The germline gives CDR1 DFQATT, CDR2 SNEGSKA (reference sequence). In DNA, the CDR3 is TGCAGTGCTAGAGTGGCGGGAGAGGGAGTAGATACGCAGTATTTT. The encoded protein is CSARVAGEGVDTQYF.

This sequence joins TRBV12-3 or TRBV12-4 and TRBJ1-4; 7 positions match TRBD1. The trim removed 5 bases at V and 3 bases at J, leaving 15 bases unmatched. This CDR3 is built from 18 residues. CDR3 region: CASSTGESSGAANEKLFF. CDR3 nucleotides: TGTGCCAGCAGTACAGGGGAGAGCTCTGGGGCGGCTAATGAAAAACTGTTTTTT.

The chain links TRBV7-9 to TRBJ2-5, with a tentative D call TRBD1 (6 bases). V shed 6 bases and J shed 4 bases, with 12 bases lying between them. The CDR3 is 13 residues long. CDR1 is SEHNR and CDR2 is FQNEAQ in the germline V gene (reference sequence). CDR3 sequence: CASRDSYRETQYF. The CDR3 region has the DNA TGTGCCAGCAGGGACAGCTACCGAGAGACCCAGTACTTC.

The chain employs TRBV15 and TRBJ2-4; D may match TRBD1 or TRBD2 (5 bases each). The CDR3 totals 15 residues. Trimming stripped 5 bases from V and 0 bases from J, with 11 bases between. CDR1 is LNHNV and CDR2 is YYDKDF in the germline V gene (reference sequence). CDR3 sequence reads: CATSEGSVAKNIQYF. The CDR3 nucleotides are TGTGCCACCAGCGAGGGGTCGGTAGCCAAAAACATTCAGTACTTC.

The CDR3 DNA reads as TGTGCCAGCAGCTTCATCACTCTCCGGGACGTAACCCTCGGGTACCAAGAGACCCAGTACTTC. Encoded protein: CASSFITLRDVTLGYQETQYF. The chain has TRBV7-6 and TRBJ2-5; D may be TRBD1 or TRBD2 (5 bases each). Between the trimmed V and J ends, which lost 3 bases and 0 bases, there was a span of 29 bases. This CDR3 region has 21 residues. The V gene's germline CDR1 is SGHVS and CDR2 FNYEAQ.

The V gene is TRBV15, the J gene TRBJ2-7; D not certain. Trimming took 0 bases from V and 4 from J, leaving 16 bases between them. The CDR3 has 16 amino acids. CDR1 is LNHNV, CDR2 YYDKDF, per germline (reference sequence). CDR3 loop: CATSRDTQVPEYEQYF. CDR3 nucleotides: TGTGCCACCAGCAGAGATACACAAGTCCCAGAATACGAGCAGTACTTC.

V gene TRBV28 combines with J gene TRBJ2-7, with TRBD1 matching over 7 bases. The CDR3 runs 13 residues. Germline lookup yields CDR1 MDHEN and CDR2 SYDVKM. The ends lost 5 bases at V and 3 bases at J; junction bases unmatched: 4. CDR3 DNA sequence: TGTGCCAGCAGTGGGACAGATGACTACGAGCAGTACTTC. As protein: CASSGTDDYEQYF. The full variable domain, rest sourced from reference TRBV28 and TRBJ2-7, is DVKVTQSSRYLVKRTGEKVFLECVQDMDHENMFWYRQDPGLGLRLIYFSYDVKMKEKGDIPEGYSVSREKKERFSLILESASTNQTSMYLCASSGTDDYEQYFGPGTRLTVT.

This clonotype has ten or more counts. The chain carries TRBV20-1 and TRBJ2-7, with TRBD2 as a possible D gene (5 bases). Germline CDR1 DFQATT, CDR2 SNEGSKA (reference sequence). This CDR3 is 16 amino acids long. Trimming stripped 3 bases from V and 0 bases from J, with 18 bases between. CDR3 coding DNA: TGCAGTGCTAGTGCGCCTCAGGCAGACTACTCCTACGAGCAGTACTTC. Translated, it gives CSASAPQADYSYEQYF.